Following are 11 T cell receptor beta chains from one sample sequenced in a study of shared clonotypes between healthy human individuals. TCRdb's copy holds only in-frame clones and misses some; the assay was immunoSEQ multiplex PCR. The sample yields about 490,000 clones, approximately 79% seen once. Sequencing was performed on PBMCs. These TCRs come from a woman aged 40 to 50 in good health. Some clones in this sample may be carry-over from other donors' samples.

The chain uses TRBV7-7 and TRBJ2-1; no firm D call. CDR3 size: 13 residues. Trimming pared 5 bases from V and 5 bases from J, leaving 10 bases between. From germline, CDR1 is SSHAT and CDR2 FNYEAQ (reference sequence). The CDR3: CASSPAVHNEQFF. CDR3 sequence (DNA): TGTGCCAGCAGCCCGGCGGTTCACAATGAGCAGTTCTTC.

In its sample, this clone was seen a few times. The J gene is TRBJ2-7, the V gene TRBV7-3, with D possibly TRBD1 on 6 matching bases. Germline lookup yields CDR1 SGHTA and CDR2 FQGTGA. Trimming removed 5 bases from V and 3 bases from J, with 11 bases in between. The CDR3 length is 13 residues. CDR3 loop: CASSPGQIYEQYF. CDR3 coding DNA: TGTGCCAGCAGCCCCGGACAGATCTACGAGCAGTACTTC.

Turning to this clone: Other nucleotide sequences from this sample produce the same CDR3. Here the CDR3 reads CASSPIVGGEETQYF. As DNA, the CDR3 is TGTGCCAGCTCACCAATTGTAGGTGGCGAAGAGACCCAGTACTTC. This chain joins TRBV18 and TRBJ2-5; no reliable D call. This CDR3 has 15 amino acids. Trimming left V 2 bases short and J 3 bases short, with 13 bases between. Germline V gene lookup returns CDR1 KGHSH and CDR2 LQKENI. The complete variable domain, with remaining parts taken from reference TRBV18 and TRBJ2-5, reads NAGVMQNPRHLVRRRGQEARLRCSPMKGHSHVYWYRQLPEEGLKFMVYLQKENIIDESGMPKERFSAEFPKEGPSILRIQQVVRGDSAAYFCASSPIVGGEETQYFGPGTRLLVL.

The chain employs TRBV19 and TRBJ1-3; D gene ambiguous. V lost 3 bases and J lost 0, with 9 bases in between. The CDR3 runs 15 residues. In germline, CDR1 is LNHDA, CDR2 SQIVND (reference sequence). As DNA, the CDR3 is TGTGCCAGTAGTATCGCAGCAGTCTCTGGAAACACCATATATTTT. As protein: CASSIAAVSGNTIYF.

The gene calls are TRBV2 and TRBJ2-1; 7 positions agree with TRBD1. Germline CDR1 is SNHLY and CDR2 is FYNNEI. The J segment lost 3 bases and the V segment lost 11 bases, leaving 4 bases of the junction unmatched. The CDR3 sequence is 12 residues long. The CDR3 region has the DNA TGTGCCGGCCGACAGGGCTACAATGAGCAGTTCTTC. Its protein product is CAGRQGYNEQFF.

This rearrangement joins TRBV4-1 to TRBJ2-5, with D hard to call. The V gene's germline CDR1 is MGHRA and CDR2 YSYEKL. CDR3 length equals 13 residues. With 1 base removed from V and 5 bases from J, the gap between germline ends came to 8 bases. The CDR3, as DNA: TGCGCCAGCAGCCAAGCCAGGCTTGAGACCCAGTACTTC. Residues: CASSQARLETQYF.

The rearrangement links TRBV18 to TRBJ1-4; 9 nucleotides align to TRBD1. The ends lost 4 bases at V and 8 bases at J; junction bases unmatched: 11. Germline V gene sequence: CDR1 KGHSH, CDR2 LQKENI. The CDR3 extends over 16 amino acids. Written as DNA, the CDR3 is TGTGCCAGCTCACTAGAAGCCGGGACAGGGAACGAAAAACTGTTTTTT. It yields the protein CASSLEAGTGNEKLFF.

This chain connects TRBV2 to TRBJ1-1; TRBD1 is a possible D gene (5 bases). Germline values: CDR1 SNHLY, CDR2 FYNNEI. This CDR3 is 14 amino acids long. The germline V and J ends were trimmed by 6 bases and 0 bases, with 11 bases remaining between them. The CDR3 loop is CASREGRMNTEAFF. CDR3 DNA sequence: TGTGCCAGCAGGGAGGGGCGGATGAACACTGAAGCTTTCTTT.

The chain carries TRBV29-1 and TRBJ2-7; 12 bases match TRBD2. The CDR3 has 14 residues. With 7 bases clipped from V and 2 bases from J, the junction kept 6 bases outside the gene matches. Germline V lookup: CDR1 SQVTM, CDR2 ANQGSEA. This chain's CDR3 is CSGSGLAGPYEQYF. The CDR3 DNA reads as TGCAGCGGATCGGGACTAGCGGGCCCCTACGAGCAGTACTTC.

This chain connects TRBV7-3 to TRBJ1-4, with D unclear. V shed 10 bases and J shed 8 bases, with 11 bases lying between them. The germline V gene encodes CDR1 SGHTA and CDR2 FQGTGA. This CDR3 is 11 amino acids long. This CDR3 is CATPPWEKLFF. The CDR3 DNA is TGTGCCACCCCCCCGTGGGAAAAACTGTTTTTT.

In the case of this clone: At the DNA level, this CDR3 is encoded by other sequences in the same sample as well. The chain links TRBV7-9 to TRBJ1-4, with D possibly being TRBD1 (5 bases). With 1 base removed from V and 5 bases from J, the gap between germline ends came to 8 bases. CDR3 length: 14 amino acids. Germline-derived CDR1 and CDR2 are SEHNR and FQNEAQ (reference sequence). The CDR3 loop reads CASSLGQRNEKLFF. In DNA form, the CDR3 reads TGTGCCAGCAGCTTAGGACAGAGGAATGAAAAACTGTTTTTT. Supplemented by reference TRBV7-9 and TRBJ1-4, the full variable domain reads DTGVSQNPRHKITKRGQNVTFRCDPISEHNRLYWYRQTLGQGPEFLTYFQNEAQLEKSRLLSDRFSAERPKGSFSTLEIQRTEQGDSAMYLCASSLGQRNEKLFFGSGTQLSVL.